These 26 T cell receptor beta chains came from one sample sequenced in a study of shared clonotypes between healthy human individuals. TCRdb keeps only in-frame clones here, not all; method: immunoSEQ multiplex PCR. The sample lists millions of clones; around 90% were seen once. Sequenced input: naive CD4+ T cells sorted from blood. As for subset: CD45RA+ positively selected. The receptors originated from a man between 18 and 35 years old in good health.

The genes are TRBV7-8 and TRBJ1-2, with TRBD1 matching over 8 bases. The CDR3 has 15 residues. Per germline, CDR1 SGHVS and CDR2 FQNEAQ. The V gene end was trimmed by 4 bases and the J gene end by 0 bases; junction bases not matched to a gene: 4. For the CDR3, the DNA is TGTGCCAGCAGCTCTACGGACAGGGCTAACTATGGCTACACCTTC. It is translated as CASSSTDRANYGYTF.

A word on this clone: Different DNA sequences within this sample yield the same CDR3. J is TRBJ2-7 and V is TRBV5-1; TRBD1 matches 7 bases. The CDR3 runs to 14 residues. Germline V CDR1 and CDR2: SGHRS, YFSETQ. V trimming: 3 bases; J trimming: 3 bases; junction bases outside the gene matches: 6. Written as DNA, the CDR3 is TGCGCCAGCAGCTCTCGGACAGGAGGCTACGAGCAGTACTTC. Translation: CASSSRTGGYEQYF.

The CDR3 DNA is TGTGCCAGCAGGGGGACTAGCGGAGGAGAGACCCAGTACTTC. It specifies CASRGTSGGETQYF. V is TRBV7-6 and J is TRBJ2-5, with 11 positions matching TRBD2. This CDR3 spans 14 amino acids. V was pared by 6 bases and J by 4 bases, with 4 bases of the junction left unmatched. CDR1 and CDR2 (germline): SGHVS, FNYEAQ.

The gene calls are TRBV7-2 and TRBJ1-1; no clear D gene. Germline V lookup: CDR1 SGHTA, CDR2 FQGNSA. The CDR3 extends over 12 amino acids. Between the trimmed V and J ends, which lost 1 base and 9 bases, there was a span of 9 bases. As DNA, the CDR3 is TGTGCCAGCAGCTTAGAGTTGGGGAAAGCTTTCTTT. Its protein product is CASSLELGKAFF.

The chain uses TRBV30 and TRBJ2-1; possibly TRBD2 for D (6 bases). Trimming took off 5 bases at V and 10 bases at J, with 12 bases between the two ends. This CDR3 contains 11 residues. The germline V gene encodes CDR1 GTSNPN and CDR2 SVGIG (reference sequence). The CDR3 bases are TGTGCCTGGCAGCCCGGGAGCGAGCAGTTCTTC. Its protein product is CAWQPGSEQFF. Filled out from reference TRBV30 and TRBJ2-1, the complete variable domain reads SQTIHQWPATLVQPVGSPLSLECTVEGTSNPNLYWYRQAAGRGLQLLFYSVGIGQISSEVPQNLSASRPQDRQFILSSKKLLLSDSGFYLCAWQPGSEQFFGPGTRLTVL.

The rearrangement uses TRBV5-4 and TRBJ1-1; D is unresolved. This CDR3 has 14 amino acids. Germline assignment: CDR1 SGHNT and CDR2 YYREEE (reference sequence). V was trimmed by 4 bases and J by 1 base, leaving 11 bases between them. DNA for the CDR3: TGTGCCAGCAGCCGACTCCTGGGGAACACTGAAGCTTTCTTT. Its protein is CASSRLLGNTEAFF.

Concerning this clone: The same CDR3 is also encoded by other DNA sequences in this sample. J is TRBJ2-5 and V is TRBV5-1, with TRBD2 matching over 7 bases. Germline assignment: CDR1 SGHRS and CDR2 YFSETQ. This CDR3 region has 13 residues. V shed 1 base and J 4 bases; nucleotides not matched to a gene: 1. CDR3 region: CASSLTGGETQYF. The CDR3 DNA follows: TGCGCCAGCAGCTTGACGGGGGGAGAGACCCAGTACTTC.

This chain links TRBV5-1 with TRBJ1-1; D unclear. From germline, CDR1 is SGHRS and CDR2 YFSETQ. The CDR3 is made up of 16 amino acids. Trimming removed 0 bases at V and 1 base at J, with 13 bases between. The CDR3 sequence is CASSLVGRAPNTEAFF. In DNA, the CDR3 is TGCGCCAGCAGCTTGGTTGGGAGGGCGCCGAACACTGAAGCTTTCTTT.

The chain combines TRBV5-1 with TRBJ1-4; D is unclear. This CDR3 comprises 15 residues. Germline loops: CDR1 SGHRS, CDR2 YFSETQ. V shed 3 bases and J shed 7 bases, with 16 bases lying between them. CDR3 DNA sequence: TGCGCCAGCAGCTCACAAGATCCTGGTCTTGAAAAACTGTTTTTT. Protein product: CASSSQDPGLEKLFF.

The chain links TRBV9 to TRBJ1-2; the D is unclear. The V and J ends lost 0 bases and 1 base respectively, with 7 bases between them. The length of the CDR3 is 14 residues. Germline assignment: CDR1 SGDLS and CDR2 YYNGEE. In DNA form, the CDR3 reads TGTGCCAGCAGCGTAGACGCGAATAACTATGGCTACACCTTC. Its protein is CASSVDANNYGYTF.

This chain uses TRBV19 with TRBJ2-2; D uncertain. Trimming took 9 bases from V and 4 from J, leaving 12 bases between them. Germline V CDR1 and CDR2: LNHDA, SQIVND (reference sequence). This CDR3 comprises 13 residues. The CDR3 loop reads CASRVKGTGELFF. CDR3 bases: TGTGCCAGCAGAGTGAAGGGCACCGGGGAGCTGTTTTTT.

The chain combines TRBV5-1 with TRBJ1-5, with a tentative D call TRBD1 (5 bases). Germline CDR1 and CDR2: SGHRS and YFSETQ. The CDR3 runs 15 residues. V lost 4 bases, J lost 3 bases, and 14 bases lay in between. The CDR3 nucleotides read TGCGCCAGCAGCCTGGGAGGGGCCACCAATCAGCCCCAGCATTTT. Translating gives CASSLGGATNQPQHF.

V is TRBV2 and J is TRBJ2-6; 9 bases map to TRBD1. CDR3 length equals 16 residues. After removal of 5 bases from V and 1 base from J, the junction contained 3 bases not matched to a gene. CDR1 and CDR2 (germline): SNHLY, FYNNEI. The CDR3 DNA is TGTGCCAGCAGTACAGGGGGCGCTTCTGGGGCCAACGTCCTGACTTTC. It specifies CASSTGGASGANVLTF.

The V call is TRBV5-1, the J call TRBJ2-1; either TRBD1 or TRBD2 may fit D (5 bases each). Trimming shortened V by 0 bases and J by 5 bases, and 9 bases separated the two germline ends. This CDR3 contains 14 residues. Germline V gives CDR1 SGHRS, CDR2 YFSETQ. The CDR3: CASSLVGGNNEQFF. Here the CDR3 DNA reads TGCGCCAGCAGCTTGGTTGGGGGAAACAATGAGCAGTTCTTC.

The gene calls are TRBV6-1 and TRBJ1-1; D possibly corresponds to TRBD1 (5 bases). The CDR3 is 15 amino acids. The V end lost 1 base, the J end lost 2 bases, and 11 bases lay between the germline ends. CDR1 MNHNS and CDR2 SASEGT come from the germline V gene. CDR3: CASSEGTPYNTEAFF. In DNA form, the CDR3 reads TGTGCCAGCAGTGAAGGGACACCTTATAACACTGAAGCTTTCTTT.

The chain carries TRBV5-1 and TRBJ2-2, with no clear D. There are 15 residues in the CDR3. Trimming pared 4 bases from V and 0 bases from J, leaving 10 bases between. Germline V gene data show CDR1 as SGHRS and CDR2 as YFSETQ. The CDR3 nucleotides read TGCGCCAGCAGCCGTGGGCCCGCGAACACCGGGGAGCTGTTTTTT. Protein product: CASSRGPANTGELFF.

The V and J genes are TRBV27 and TRBJ2-1; 8 nucleotides match TRBD1. With 5 bases clipped from V and 6 bases from J, the junction kept 12 bases outside the gene matches. The CDR3 sequence is 16 residues long. CDR1 is MNHEY and CDR2 is SMNVEV in the germline V gene (reference sequence). In nucleotides, the CDR3 is TGTGCCAGCAGTAGGGTGCGGACAGGGATAGTCAATGAGCAGTTCTTC. It encodes CASSRVRTGIVNEQFF.

The genes are TRBV2 and TRBJ1-1; D perhaps matches TRBD1 (5 bases). Trimming took 4 bases from V and 1 from J, leaving 10 bases between them. In germline, CDR1 is SNHLY, CDR2 FYNNEI. This CDR3 has 14 residues. The CDR3 DNA is TGTGCCAGCAGTGCAGGGAGGGAGAACACTGAAGCTTTCTTT. Encoded protein: CASSAGRENTEAFF.

The chain employs TRBV5-1 and TRBJ2-7, with 8 bases lining up with TRBD2. Trimming at V came to 4 bases and at J to 3 bases, leaving 12 bases not matched to a gene. The CDR3 is made up of 16 amino acids. Germline-derived CDR1 and CDR2 are SGHRS and YFSETQ. CDR3 amino acids: CASSPAGGGGFYEQYF. The CDR3, as DNA: TGCGCCAGCAGCCCCGCGGGGGGCGGGGGATTCTACGAGCAGTACTTC.

Regarding this clone: This sample includes further DNA sequences coding for the same CDR3. The V gene is TRBV5-1, the J gene TRBJ2-7; 10 positions agree with TRBD2. This CDR3 has 15 amino acids. V lost 0 bases to trimming and J lost 3 bases; unmatched junction nucleotides: 3. CDR1 SGHRS and CDR2 YFSETQ come from the germline V gene. The chain's CDR3 is CASSLDSGGFYEQYF. CDR3 bases: TGCGCCAGCAGCTTGGATAGCGGGGGGTTCTACGAGCAGTACTTC.

The chain is built from TRBV7-2 and TRBJ2-1; TRBD2 agrees at 16 bases. Unmatched junction bases numbered 13, after V lost 6 bases and J lost 8 bases. This CDR3 has 18 amino acids. Germline-derived CDR1 and CDR2 are SGHTA and FQGNSA. The CDR3 region is CASRPGLAGGPGFYEQFF. As DNA, the CDR3 is TGTGCCAGCAGACCGGGACTAGCGGGAGGGCCCGGGTTCTATGAGCAGTTCTTC. Combining the CDR3 with reference TRBV7-2 and TRBJ2-1 gives the whole variable domain GAGVSQSPSNKVTEKGKDVELRCDPISGHTALYWYRQSLGQGLEFLIYFQGNSAPDKSGLPSDRFSAERTGGSVSTLTIQRTQQEDSAVYLCASRPGLAGGPGFYEQFFGPGTRLTVL.

The V call is TRBV7-6, the J call TRBJ2-1, with D uncertain. CDR3 length: 15 residues. The germline gives CDR1 SGHVS, CDR2 FNYEAQ. Trimming removed 3 bases from V and 7 bases from J, with 16 bases in between. The CDR3 sequence: CASSFAAQATNEQFF. Here the CDR3 DNA reads TGTGCCAGCAGCTTTGCGGCCCAGGCCACTAATGAGCAGTTCTTC.

The chain couples TRBV19 to TRBJ1-4, with D uncertain. Looked up from germline, CDR1 is LNHDA and CDR2 is SQIVND (reference sequence). This CDR3 has 15 residues. V was cut by 3 bases and J by 1 base, with 9 bases left in between. CDR3 nucleotides: TGTGCCAGTAGTATCAGACGGCAAACTAATGAAAAACTGTTTTTT. It encodes CASSIRRQTNEKLFF.

The DNA for the CDR3 is TGTGCCAGCAGCTTGGCTCCGAGTGCAGGGGGCGAAAAACTGTTTTTT. Its protein product is CASSLAPSAGGEKLFF. The chain has TRBV5-5 and TRBJ1-4; TRBD1 matches 8 bases. Germline V gene data show CDR1 as SGHKS and CDR2 as YYEKEE (reference sequence). The CDR3 is made up of 16 amino acids. V gave up 0 bases and J gave up 8 bases; unmatched junction bases: 9.

The rearrangement links TRBV7-2 to TRBJ2-2; maybe TRBD2 (6 bases). Between the trimmed V and J ends, which lost 6 bases and 1 base, there was a span of 15 bases. The CDR3 contains 16 residues. CDR1 and CDR2 (germline): SGHTA, FQGNSA. The CDR3 sequence: CASRLPGTLNTGELFF. DNA for the CDR3: TGTGCCAGCAGACTCCCCGGGACTTTGAACACCGGGGAGCTGTTTTTT.

As concerns this clone: Other DNA variants within this sample encode the same CDR3. This chain joins TRBV7-9 and TRBJ2-1; TRBD2 matches at 10 bases. This CDR3 spans 17 amino acids. Per the germline V gene, CDR1 is SEHNR and CDR2 is FQNEAQ (reference sequence). J was trimmed by 4 bases and V by 5 bases; bases with no gene match: 11. In nucleotides, the CDR3 is TGTGCCAGCAGCCTATTTCCTAGCGGGAGCCCTTACAATGAGCAGTTCTTC. Translating it yields CASSLFPSGSPYNEQFF.